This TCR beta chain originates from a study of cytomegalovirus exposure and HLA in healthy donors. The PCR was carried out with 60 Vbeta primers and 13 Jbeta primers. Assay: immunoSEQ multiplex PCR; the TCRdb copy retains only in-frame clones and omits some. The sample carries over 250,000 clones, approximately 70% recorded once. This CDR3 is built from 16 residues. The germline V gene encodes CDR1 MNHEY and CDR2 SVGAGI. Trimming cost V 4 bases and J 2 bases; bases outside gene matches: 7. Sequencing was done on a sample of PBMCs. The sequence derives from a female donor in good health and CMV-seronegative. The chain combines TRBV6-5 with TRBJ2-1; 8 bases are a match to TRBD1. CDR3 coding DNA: TGTGCCAGCAGTTTCGCGACAGGGGTGGCCTACAATGAGCAGTTCTTC. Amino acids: CASSFATGVAYNEQFF.